These 12 T cell receptor beta chains came from one sample sequenced in a study of beta chain features in type 1 diabetes (dated by TCRdb to the late 2010s). Overall study results and their limits: Type 1 diabetes patients showed a moderate but significant shortening of TCRB CDR3 length in all four CD4+ subsets.

Their antigens remain unidentified. Libraries were constructed by the immunoSEQ multiplex PCR assay. The High Capacity cDNA Reverse Transcription Kit was used to reverse transcribe all of the isolated RNA, meaning that expressed TCRB transcripts were what got sequenced. The table comes from immuneACCESS by way of TCRdb, which keeps in-frame sequences with V and J called. Part of the clones is missing from these tables; in studies checked, under half for an unresolved V gene and the rest for unknown reasons. For this sample there are some 110,000 clones; about a sixth appear just once. The ten most abundant clones make up over 2% of the sample. The sequenced sample consisted of central memory CD4+ T cells from blood. Receptors originate from a man aged 25 to 40 with type 1 diabetes.

This clone showed up just a few times. The chain has TRBV9 and TRBJ2-2, with D hard to call. Trimming cost V 3 bases and J 0 bases, with 12 bases left between them. In germline, CDR1 is SGDLS, CDR2 YYNGEE. The CDR3 sequence is 16 residues long. DNA of the CDR3: TGTGCCAGCAGCGCCGGTTTCCCTCCGAACACCGGGGAGCTGTTTTTT. Protein: CASSAGFPPNTGELFF.

This clone showed up just a few times. The V and J genes are TRBV7-9 and TRBJ2-5; no reliable D call. This CDR3 has 17 amino acids. The V end was cut by 5 bases, the J end by 1 base, with 20 bases between. Germline assignment: CDR1 SEHNR and CDR2 FQNEAQ (reference sequence). The CDR3 DNA follows: TGTGCCAGCAGCCCTCCGGTTGGTCACGGACCCCAAGAGACCCAGTACTTC. Protein product: CASSPPVGHGPQETQYF.

This clone appeared a few times. V is TRBV2 and J is TRBJ2-3, with 7 bases aligning to TRBD1. Germline CDR1 and CDR2: SNHLY and FYNNEI. The CDR3 extends over 14 amino acids. Trimming took 4 bases from V and 1 from J; bases not matched to a gene: 2. CDR3 protein: CASSADRGTDTQYF. CDR3 bases: TGTGCCAGCAGTGCTGACAGGGGCACAGATACGCAGTATTTT.

In its sample, this clone was seen a few times. Other nucleotide sequences in the sample specify the same CDR3. This rearrangement joins TRBV29-1 to TRBJ2-1; TRBD2 aligns across 14 bases. Trimming at V came to 6 bases and at J to 5 bases, leaving 3 bases not matched to a gene. There are 14 residues in the CDR3. CDR1 is SQVTM and CDR2 is ANQGSEA in the germline V gene. The CDR3 protein is CSVEGLAGDNEQFF. In DNA form, the CDR3 reads TGCAGCGTGGAGGGACTAGCGGGGGACAATGAGCAGTTCTTC.

This clone was seen a few times. The chain uses TRBV4-2 and TRBJ2-2; 10 bases are shared with TRBD1. Trimming at V came to 4 bases and at J to 7 bases, leaving 9 bases not matched to a gene. The CDR3 has 16 amino acids. Germline CDR1 reads LGHNA; CDR2 reads YNFKEQ. The CDR3 spells CASSPSQGQGYGELFF. The DNA of the CDR3 is TGTGCCAGCAGCCCGAGTCAGGGACAGGGGTACGGGGAGCTGTTTTTT.

This chain links TRBV18 with TRBJ2-3, with D uncertain. Germline CDR1 and CDR2: KGHSH and LQKENI. The CDR3 is 13 amino acids. The ends were cut back, 1 base at V and 2 bases at J, with 4 bases in the middle. The CDR3 coding sequence is TGTGCCAGCTCACCACGGGCCACAGATACGCAGTATTTT. It translates to CASSPRATDTQYF.

This clone occurred a few times. The rearrangement links TRBV6-5 to TRBJ1-3, with D tentatively TRBD1 (5 bases). The V end was cut by 0 bases, the J end by 7 bases, with 13 bases between. Per the germline V gene, CDR1 is MNHEY and CDR2 is SVGAGI. The CDR3 runs 15 residues. The CDR3 DNA follows: TGTGCCAGCAGTTACTCGCCAGAGCGGGACAACACCATATATTTT. Amino acids: CASSYSPERDNTIYF.

The chain links TRBV7-9 to TRBJ1-6; D gene uncertain. Trimming shortened V by 0 bases and J by 10 bases, and 10 bases separated the two germline ends. CDR3 length equals 14 residues. Germline V gene data show CDR1 as SEHNR and CDR2 as FQNEAQ (reference sequence). CDR3 protein: CASSLAEGWSPLHF. CDR3 nucleotides: TGTGCCAGCAGCTTAGCGGAGGGTTGGTCACCCCTCCACTTT. The full variable domain, with the rest looked up from reference TRBV7-9 and TRBJ1-6, is DTGVSQNPRHKITKRGQNVTFRCDPISEHNRLYWYRQTLGQGPEFLTYFQNEAQLEKSRLLSDRFSAERPKGSFSTLEIQRTEQGDSAMYLCASSLAEGWSPLHFGNGTRLTVT.

This clone showed up just a few times. The rearrangement joins TRBV2 to TRBJ2-3; TRBD1 agrees at 7 bases. This CDR3 is 16 amino acids long. V dropped 3 bases and J dropped 0; count of bases not matched to a gene: 6. Germline CDR1 and CDR2: SNHLY and FYNNEI. CDR3 DNA sequence: TGTGCCAGCAGTGAGTCAGACAGGGTGAGCACAGATACGCAGTATTTT. Protein sequence: CASSESDRVSTDTQYF. The full variable domain, with the rest looked up from reference TRBV2 and TRBJ2-3, is EPEVTQTPSHQVTQMGQEVILRCVPISNHLYFYWYRQILGQKVEFLVSFYNNEISEKSEIFDDQFSVERPDGSNFTLKIRSTKLEDSAMYFCASSESDRVSTDTQYFGPGTRLTVL.

This clone was seen more than once but under ten times. The chain uses TRBV4-3 and TRBJ2-1; perhaps TRBD1 as D (5 bases). This CDR3 has 15 amino acids. V shed 0 bases and J shed 4 bases, with 10 bases lying between them. Per germline, CDR1 LGHNA and CDR2 YSLEER. CDR3 coding DNA: TGCGCCAGCAGCCAAGATCCAGGGTCGTACAATGAGCAGTTCTTC. This gives the protein CASSQDPGSYNEQFF.

This clone was counted a few times. The V call is TRBV7-9, the J call TRBJ2-7, with D maybe TRBD1 (5 bases). Trimming removed 1 base at V and 3 bases at J, with 13 bases between. Per the germline V gene, CDR1 is SEHNR and CDR2 is FQNEAQ (reference sequence). This CDR3 contains 15 residues. The CDR3 DNA follows: TGTGCCAGCAGCTTAGACGTGGGGCAGAACTACGAGCAGTACTTC. Translation: CASSLDVGQNYEQYF.

This clone was recorded a few times. Here the CDR3 DNA reads TGTGCCAGCGAAGCAAATGAAAAACTGTTTTTT. Translated, it gives CASEANEKLFF. The gene calls are TRBV6-5 and TRBJ1-4; unclear D gene. Germline V gene lookup returns CDR1 MNHEY and CDR2 SVGAGI. This CDR3 has 11 amino acids. Trimming stripped 8 bases from V and 5 bases from J, with 6 bases between.